These T cell receptor beta chains were read from a single sample in a study of cytomegalovirus exposure and HLA in healthy donors. Sequenced by immunoSEQ multiplex PCR; TCRdb stores in-frame clones only, minus some. The table has about 100,000 clones, over 60% seen once. The sequencing input was PBMCs. All receptors derive from a female donor in good health and CMV-seropositive. Both conserved end residues are part of each CDR3. The D gene is left open where the match is weak. Clone size is shown for a subset of rows, as once, few, many or a class of expanded clone.

DNA: TGTGCCAGCAGTTTATCGGGCTCAGCTTACGAGCAGTACTTC
CDR3: CASSLSGSAYEQYF
size: -
J: TRBJ2-7
V: TRBV27
D: -

DNA: TGTGCCAGTAACAGGGGGAGCGGCATCTTGAACACTGAAGCTTTCTTT
CDR3: CASNRGSGILNTEAFF
size: -
J: TRBJ1-1
V: TRBV19
D: TRBD1

DNA: TGCGCCAGCAGCCCCCAGGGTATTCAAGAGACCCAGTACTTC
CDR3: CASSPQGIQETQYF
size: -
J: TRBJ2-5
V: TRBV4-1
D: -

DNA: TGTGCCAGCAGCTTAACGTCGGCAGTGGAGACCTCTGGGGCCAACGTCCTGACTTTC
CDR3: CASSLTSAVETSGANVLTF
size: -
J: TRBJ2-6
V: TRBV7-3
D: -

DNA: TGTGCCAGCAGTTTATCGGGACTAGCTTACAACGAGCAGTACTTC
CDR3: CASSLSGLAYNEQYF
size: -
J: TRBJ2-7
V: TRBV27
D: TRBD2

DNA: TGTGCCAGCAGCACAACTAGCGGGAGTTACGAGCAGTACTTC
CDR3: CASSTTSGSYEQYF
size: -
J: TRBJ2-7
V: TRBV7-2
D: TRBD2

DNA: TGTGCCAGCAGCTCCGCGGCAGGGGGAGGCTATGGCTACACCTTC
CDR3: CASSSAAGGGYGYTF
size: -
J: TRBJ1-2
V: TRBV7-9
D: TRBD1

DNA: TGTGCCAGCAGCCCCGGGGGTAGCGGGAGTCCCTACAATGAGCAGTTCTTC
CDR3: CASSPGGSGSPYNEQFF
size: -
J: TRBJ2-1
V: TRBV9
D: TRBD2

DNA: TGCGCCAGCAGCTTAGGGACACTTGCAACTAATGAAAAACTGTTTTTT
CDR3: CASSLGTLATNEKLFF
size: -
J: TRBJ1-4
V: TRBV5-1
D: -

DNA: TGTGCCAGCAGCTTTAGCGGGGGGGCAGTAGATACGCAGTATTTT
CDR3: CASSFSGGAVDTQYF
size: -
J: TRBJ2-3
V: TRBV11-1
D: TRBD2

DNA: TGCGCCAGCAGCTTTGGGGCACTAGCGGACCAAGAGACCCAGTACTTC
CDR3: CASSFGALADQETQYF
size: -
J: TRBJ2-5
V: TRBV5-1
D: TRBD2

DNA: TGTGCCAGCAGTTTTATCGGGGAGGACCGAAGGTTGGGACCACTTTGGCCCCAGCATTTT
CDR3: CASSFIGEDRRLGPLWPQHF
size: -
J: TRBJ1-5
V: TRBV28
D: -

DNA: TGTGCCAGCCGCGGGGGGGGAGATACGCAGTATTTT
CDR3: CASRGGGDTQYF
size: -
J: TRBJ2-3
V: TRBV2
D: TRBD2

DNA: TGTGCCAGCAGCGACGGACAGCTCGGAGAGCAGTACTTC
CDR3: CASSDGQLGEQYF
size: -
J: TRBJ2-7
V: TRBV11-2
D: -

DNA: TGTGCCAGCAGCTGGACTAGCGGGGGGGCGGGGGAGCAGTTCTTC
CDR3: CASSWTSGGAGEQFF
size: -
J: TRBJ2-1
V: TRBV7-3
D: TRBD2

DNA: TGTGCCTGGAGTTTCGCGGGGGAATCGGTTTGGAACACCATATATTTT
CDR3: CAWSFAGESVWNTIYF
size: -
J: TRBJ1-3
V: TRBV30
D: -

DNA: TGCAGCGCCCTCGTCGGCAGGGAAGCTTTCTTT
CDR3: CSALVGREAFF
size: -
J: TRBJ1-1
V: TRBV29-1
D: -

DNA: TGTGCCAGCGGTAGCGGAATCTACAATGAGCAGTTCTTC
CDR3: CASGSGIYNEQFF
size: -
J: TRBJ2-1
V: TRBV7-8
D: -

DNA: TGTGCCAGCTCGGACAGGAGTTCCTACGAGCAGTACTTC
CDR3: CASSDRSSYEQYF
size: -
J: TRBJ2-7
V: TRBV18
D: TRBD1

DNA: TGTGCCAGCAGTTTCTTGGGACAGGGTAGGTTAAATGAGCAGTTCTTC
CDR3: CASSFLGQGRLNEQFF
size: -
J: TRBJ2-1
V: TRBV28
D: TRBD1

DNA: TGCAGCGTTGAAGATCCACCGCGCTCCGGGACAGACAACTATGGCTACACCTTC
CDR3: CSVEDPPRSGTDNYGYTF
size: -
J: TRBJ1-2
V: TRBV29-1
D: TRBD1

DNA: TGTGCCAGCAGCTCTAGTAGAGATACGCAGTATTTT
CDR3: CASSSSRDTQYF
size: -
J: TRBJ2-3
V: TRBV7-3
D: -

DNA: TGTGCCAGCAGTTCCCTCGGTGGAGGGCTAGCCAAAAACATTCAGTACTTC
CDR3: CASSSLGGGLAKNIQYF
size: -
J: TRBJ2-4
V: TRBV27
D: -

DNA: TGTGCCAGCAGCCTTAGGGGGGGCGATTACACTGAAGCTTTCTTT
CDR3: CASSLRGGDYTEAFF
size: -
J: TRBJ1-1
V: TRBV6-6
D: -

DNA: TGCGCCAGCAGTGAGGCGGAGACAGGGTATGGCTACACCTTC
CDR3: CASSEAETGYGYTF
size: once
J: TRBJ1-2
V: TRBV10-2
D: TRBD1

DNA: TGCAGCGTTCTAGTGGTAACAGATACGCAGTATTTT
CDR3: CSVLVVTDTQYF
size: -
J: TRBJ2-3
V: TRBV29-1
D: -

DNA: TGTGCCATCGGAGGGGGGCGGGGAGGGAGCAATGAGCAGTTCTTC
CDR3: CAIGGGRGGSNEQFF
size: once
J: TRBJ2-1
V: TRBV10-3
D: -

DNA: TGTGCCAGCAGCCCGAGCGGGAGGGCCTCCGAGCAGTACTTC
CDR3: CASSPSGRASEQYF
size: -
J: TRBJ2-7
V: TRBV7-3
D: TRBD2

DNA: TGTGCCAGCAGCTTAAGGTTTACTAGCGGGAGGTCGACCTACAATGAGCAGTTCTTC
CDR3: CASSLRFTSGRSTYNEQFF
size: -
J: TRBJ2-1
V: TRBV7-2
D: TRBD2

DNA: TGTGCCAGTAGTTTTCGGGGAACTGAAGCTTTCTTT
CDR3: CASSFRGTEAFF
size: -
J: TRBJ1-1
V: TRBV19
D: -

DNA: TGTGCCAGCTCACCAGGACCGGGAGTGAGCGGACTGTTTTTT
CDR3: CASSPGPGVSGLFF
size: -
J: TRBJ1-4
V: TRBV18
D: -

DNA: TGTGCCAGCAGCCTCGGGACAGATTCCTACAATGAGCAGTTCTTC
CDR3: CASSLGTDSYNEQFF
size: once
J: TRBJ2-1
V: TRBV9
D: TRBD1

DNA: TGTGCCAGCAGCCCCACAGGGGGCGGGTACACCGGGGAGCTGTTTTTT
CDR3: CASSPTGGGYTGELFF
size: once
J: TRBJ2-2
V: TRBV7-2
D: TRBD1

DNA: TGTGCCAGCAGTGCATTCTCAGGTGCAACTAATGAAAAACTGTTTTTT
CDR3: CASSAFSGATNEKLFF
size: -
J: TRBJ1-4
V: TRBV2
D: -

DNA: TGTGCCAGCAGCTCCTCAAATAGCGGTTTGAATGAGCAGTTCTTC
CDR3: CASSSSNSGLNEQFF
size: -
J: TRBJ2-1
V: TRBV7-3
D: -

DNA: TGTGCCAGCAGTTACATGTCGGGGTTCTCCTACGAGCAGTACTTC
CDR3: CASSYMSGFSYEQYF
size: -
J: TRBJ2-7
V: TRBV6-5
D: -

DNA: TGTGCCAGCAGCAAACGACTCCATGATGAGAATGAGCAGTTCTTC
CDR3: CASSKRLHDENEQFF
size: once
J: TRBJ2-1
V: TRBV5-5
D: -

DNA: TGTGCCAGCACGCAGGGTATGTATCAGCCCCAGCATTTT
CDR3: CASTQGMYQPQHF
size: -
J: TRBJ1-5
V: TRBV6-1
D: -

DNA: TGCGCCAGCAGCCACCCCAGGACTAGCGGGTACAATGAGCAGTTCTTC
CDR3: CASSHPRTSGYNEQFF
size: once
J: TRBJ2-1
V: TRBV4-1
D: TRBD2

DNA: TGTGCCACTAGAGATGGAGCTAGCGGGACGTACGAGCAGTACTTC
CDR3: CATRDGASGTYEQYF
size: -
J: TRBJ2-7
V: TRBV19
D: TRBD2

DNA: TGTGCCAGCAGTGGCCATGCCCCGACAGGGCTTCGAAACGAGCAGTACTTC
CDR3: CASSGHAPTGLRNEQYF
size: -
J: TRBJ2-7
V: TRBV6-1
D: TRBD1

DNA: TGTGCCAGCAGCTTCCCAGCGGGGGTGCTTTACAATGAGCAGTTCTTC
CDR3: CASSFPAGVLYNEQFF
size: few
J: TRBJ2-1
V: TRBV11-2
D: TRBD2

DNA: TGTGCCAGCAGCGCCCGGGACATAGGAAAACTGTTTTTT
CDR3: CASSARDIGKLFF
size: -
J: TRBJ1-4
V: TRBV9
D: -

DNA: TGTGCCAGCAGCATGACAGGGTCTTTGGAGACCCAGTACTTC
CDR3: CASSMTGSLETQYF
size: once
J: TRBJ2-5
V: TRBV9
D: TRBD1

DNA: TGTGCCAGCAGTTTCGTCAATGGACAGGGAAAAACTAACTATGGCTACACCTTC
CDR3: CASSFVNGQGKTNYGYTF
size: -
J: TRBJ1-2
V: TRBV27
D: TRBD1

DNA: TGCGCCAGCGCGAGCGGGGGGGATCTCGGTGAGCAGTTCTTC
CDR3: CASASGGDLGEQFF
size: -
J: TRBJ2-1
V: TRBV10-1
D: TRBD2

DNA: TGTGCCAGCAGCGTAACATCTGAGGTCGGTGGCTACACCTTC
CDR3: CASSVTSEVGGYTF
size: -
J: TRBJ1-2
V: TRBV9
D: -

DNA: TGTGCCAGTAGTGTCCCGGTTAGCGGGAGAATAATCACCGGGGAGCTGTTTTTT
CDR3: CASSVPVSGRIITGELFF
size: -
J: TRBJ2-2
V: TRBV19
D: TRBD2

DNA: TGTGCCAGCAGCGGGTGGACTAGCGGGAGGGCCGGTGAGCAGTTCTTC
CDR3: CASSGWTSGRAGEQFF
size: few
J: TRBJ2-1
V: TRBV28
D: TRBD2

DNA: TGTGCCAGCAGCCCGGACTGGTTCACAGATACGCAGTATTTT
CDR3: CASSPDWFTDTQYF
size: -
J: TRBJ2-3
V: TRBV7-9
D: -

DNA: TGTGCCAGCAGCTTTTCGAATAGGGGGAACACTGAAGCTTTCTTT
CDR3: CASSFSNRGNTEAFF
size: -
J: TRBJ1-1
V: TRBV7-8
D: -

DNA: TGTGCCAGCAGAACCGGGACAGGGTTTACTGGGGCCAACGTCCTGACTTTC
CDR3: CASRTGTGFTGANVLTF
size: -
J: TRBJ2-6
V: TRBV27
D: TRBD1

DNA: TGTGCCAGCAGCCTAGTAGCGGAACTCACAGATACGCAGTATTTT
CDR3: CASSLVAELTDTQYF
size: -
J: TRBJ2-3
V: TRBV7-6
D: -

DNA: TGTGCCAGCTCACCACCGCTACTAAGGACAGGCGCTGGAAACACCATATATTTT
CDR3: CASSPPLLRTGAGNTIYF
size: -
J: TRBJ1-3
V: TRBV18
D: TRBD1

DNA: TGTGCCAGCAGTTCTCCCGGGACTAGCGTGTGGAGCTCCTACAATGAGCAGTTCTTC
CDR3: CASSSPGTSVWSSYNEQFF
size: -
J: TRBJ2-1
V: TRBV7-2
D: TRBD2